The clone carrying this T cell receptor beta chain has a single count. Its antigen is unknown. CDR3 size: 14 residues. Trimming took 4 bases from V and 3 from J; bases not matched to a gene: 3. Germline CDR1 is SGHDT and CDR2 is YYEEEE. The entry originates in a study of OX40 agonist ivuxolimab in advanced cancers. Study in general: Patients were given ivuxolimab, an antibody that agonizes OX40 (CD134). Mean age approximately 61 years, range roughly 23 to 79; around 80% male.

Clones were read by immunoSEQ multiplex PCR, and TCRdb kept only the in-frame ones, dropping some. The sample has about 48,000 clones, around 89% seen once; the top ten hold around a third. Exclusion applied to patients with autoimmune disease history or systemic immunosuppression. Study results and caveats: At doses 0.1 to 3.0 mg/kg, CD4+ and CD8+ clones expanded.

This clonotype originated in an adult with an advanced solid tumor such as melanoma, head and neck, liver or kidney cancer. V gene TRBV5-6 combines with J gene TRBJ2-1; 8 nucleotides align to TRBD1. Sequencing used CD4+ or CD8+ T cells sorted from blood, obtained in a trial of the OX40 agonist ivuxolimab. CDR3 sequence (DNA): TGTGCCAGCAGCAAGGACAGGGACTACAATGAGCAGTTCTTC. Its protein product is CASSKDRDYNEQFF.